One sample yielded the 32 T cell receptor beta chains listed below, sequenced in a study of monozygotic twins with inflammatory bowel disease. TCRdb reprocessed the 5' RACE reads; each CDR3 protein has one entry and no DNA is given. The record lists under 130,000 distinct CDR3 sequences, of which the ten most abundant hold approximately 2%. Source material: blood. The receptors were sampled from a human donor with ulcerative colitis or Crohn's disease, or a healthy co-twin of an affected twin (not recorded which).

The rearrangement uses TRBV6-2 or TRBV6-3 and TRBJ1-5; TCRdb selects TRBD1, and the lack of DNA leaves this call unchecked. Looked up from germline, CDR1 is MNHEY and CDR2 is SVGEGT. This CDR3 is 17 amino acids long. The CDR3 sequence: CASSYSQGGFGNQPQHF.

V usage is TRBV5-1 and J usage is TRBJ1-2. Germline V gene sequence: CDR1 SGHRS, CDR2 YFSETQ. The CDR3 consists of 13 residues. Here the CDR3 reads CASSLAANYGYTF.

CDR3 residues: CASNPDPTNEKLFF. The V and J genes are TRBV5-1 and TRBJ1-4; TCRdb gives TRBD1 as the D gene, but with no DNA this cannot be confirmed. CDR1 and CDR2 (germline): SGHRS, YFSETQ. The CDR3 extends over 14 amino acids.

The CDR3 loop reads CASSQDWSGSYEQYF. The chain joins TRBV4-2 to TRBJ2-7; TCRdb's D gene call, TRBD2, goes unchecked for lack of DNA. Germline V gene data show CDR1 as LGHNA and CDR2 as YNFKEQ. CDR3 length: 15 amino acids.

The CDR3 protein is CASSLVIPSGNTIYF. The V gene is TRBV7-8, the J gene TRBJ1-3. Per germline, CDR1 SGHVS and CDR2 FQNEAQ. The CDR3 runs 15 residues.

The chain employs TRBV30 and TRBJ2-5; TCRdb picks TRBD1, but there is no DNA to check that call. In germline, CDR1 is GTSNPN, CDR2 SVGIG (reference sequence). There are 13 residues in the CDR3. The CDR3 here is CAWTRVVGETQYF. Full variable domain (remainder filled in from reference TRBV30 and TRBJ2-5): SQTIHQWPATLVQPVGSPLSLECTVEGTSNPNLYWYRQAAGRGLQLLFYSVGIGQISSEVPQNLSASRPQDRQFILSSKKLLLSDSGFYLCAWTRVVGETQYFGPGTRLLVL.

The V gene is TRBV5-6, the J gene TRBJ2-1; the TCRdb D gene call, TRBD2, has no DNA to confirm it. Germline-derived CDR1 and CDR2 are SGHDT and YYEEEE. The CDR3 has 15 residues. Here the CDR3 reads CASSPVTANYNEQFF. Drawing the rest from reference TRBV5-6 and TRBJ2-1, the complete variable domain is DAGVTQSPTHLIKTRGQQVTLRCSPKSGHDTVSWYQQALGQGPQFIFQYYEEEERQRGNFPDRFSGHQFPNYSSELNVNALLLGDSALYLCASSPVTANYNEQFFGPGTRLTVL.

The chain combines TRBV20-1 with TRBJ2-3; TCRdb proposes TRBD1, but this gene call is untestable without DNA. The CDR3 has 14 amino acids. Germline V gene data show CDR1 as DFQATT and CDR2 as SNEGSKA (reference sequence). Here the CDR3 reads CSATYPGQADTQYF.

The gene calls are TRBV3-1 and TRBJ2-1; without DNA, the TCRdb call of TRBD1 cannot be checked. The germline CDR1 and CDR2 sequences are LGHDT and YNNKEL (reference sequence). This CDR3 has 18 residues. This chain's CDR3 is CASSPRVGRGGSYNEQFF.

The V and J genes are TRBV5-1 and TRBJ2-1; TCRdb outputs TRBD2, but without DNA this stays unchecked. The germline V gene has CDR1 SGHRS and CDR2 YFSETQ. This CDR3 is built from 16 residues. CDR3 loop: CASSLEAGGTYNEQFF.

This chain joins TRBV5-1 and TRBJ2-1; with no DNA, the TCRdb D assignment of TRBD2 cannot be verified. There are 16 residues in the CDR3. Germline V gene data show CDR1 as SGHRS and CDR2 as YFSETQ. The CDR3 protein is CASSFGSGGPYNEQFF.

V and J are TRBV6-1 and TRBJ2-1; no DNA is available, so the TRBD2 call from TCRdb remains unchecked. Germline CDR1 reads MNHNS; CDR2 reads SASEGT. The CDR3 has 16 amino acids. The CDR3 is CASSALYATGYNEQFF.

CDR3 amino acids: CASSPDKGANSPLHF. The V gene is TRBV18, the J gene TRBJ1-6; the TRBD1 assignment by TCRdb is unverifiable without DNA. Per germline, CDR1 KGHSH and CDR2 LQKENI. The CDR3 is 15 residues long.

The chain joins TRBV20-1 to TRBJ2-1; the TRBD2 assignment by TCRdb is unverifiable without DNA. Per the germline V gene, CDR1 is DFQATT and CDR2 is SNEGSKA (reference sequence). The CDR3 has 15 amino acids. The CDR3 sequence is CSAPISGLARNEQFF.

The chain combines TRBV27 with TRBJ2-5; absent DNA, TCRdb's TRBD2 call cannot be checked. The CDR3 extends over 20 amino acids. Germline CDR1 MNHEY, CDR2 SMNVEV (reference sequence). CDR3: CASSSTKGRVRGGGEETQYF.

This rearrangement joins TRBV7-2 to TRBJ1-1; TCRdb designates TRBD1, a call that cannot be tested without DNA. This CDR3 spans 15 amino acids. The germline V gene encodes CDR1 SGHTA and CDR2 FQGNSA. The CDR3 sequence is CASSPPGHRVPEAFF.

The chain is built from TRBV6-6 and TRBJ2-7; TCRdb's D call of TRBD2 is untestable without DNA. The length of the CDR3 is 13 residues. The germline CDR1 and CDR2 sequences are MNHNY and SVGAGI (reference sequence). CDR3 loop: CASSQRGAYEQYF.

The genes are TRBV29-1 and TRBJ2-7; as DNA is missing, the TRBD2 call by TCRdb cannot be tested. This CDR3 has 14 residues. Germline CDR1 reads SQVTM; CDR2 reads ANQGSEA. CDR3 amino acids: CSVALLAGSYEQYF.

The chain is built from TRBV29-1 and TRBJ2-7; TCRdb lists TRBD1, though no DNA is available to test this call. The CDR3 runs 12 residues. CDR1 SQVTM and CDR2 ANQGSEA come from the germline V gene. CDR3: CSVEDRVNEQYF.

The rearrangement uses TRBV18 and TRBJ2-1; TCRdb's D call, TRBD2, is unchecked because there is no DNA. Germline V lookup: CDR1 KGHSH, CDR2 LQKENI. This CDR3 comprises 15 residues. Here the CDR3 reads CASSTRTSGRDEQFF.

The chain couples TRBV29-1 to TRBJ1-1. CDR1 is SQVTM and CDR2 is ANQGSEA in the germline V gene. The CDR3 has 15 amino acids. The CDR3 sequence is CSVEDLFRQNTEAFF. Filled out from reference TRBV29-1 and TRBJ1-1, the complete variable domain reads SAVISQKPSRDICQRGTSLTIQCQVDSQVTMMFWYRQQPGQSLTLIATANQGSEATYESGFVIDKFPISRPNLTFSTLTVSNMSPEDSSIYLCSVEDLFRQNTEAFFGQGTRLTVV.

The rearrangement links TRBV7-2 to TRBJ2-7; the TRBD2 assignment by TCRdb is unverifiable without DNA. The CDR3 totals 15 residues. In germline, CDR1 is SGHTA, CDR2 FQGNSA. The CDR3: CASQVTAAGAYEQYF.

Here the CDR3 reads CASSFRTSGGPSTDTQYF. The chain carries TRBV11-2 and TRBJ2-3; TCRdb designates TRBD2, a call that cannot be tested without DNA. Germline-derived CDR1 and CDR2 are SGHAT and FQNNGV. The CDR3 runs to 18 residues.

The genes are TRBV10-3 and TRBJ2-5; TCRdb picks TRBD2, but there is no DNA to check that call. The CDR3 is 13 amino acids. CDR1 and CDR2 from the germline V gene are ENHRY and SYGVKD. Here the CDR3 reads CAHCGVFNETQYF.

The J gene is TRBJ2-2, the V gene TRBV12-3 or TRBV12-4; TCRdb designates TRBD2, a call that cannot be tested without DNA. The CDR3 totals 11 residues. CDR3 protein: CASNSPEELFF.

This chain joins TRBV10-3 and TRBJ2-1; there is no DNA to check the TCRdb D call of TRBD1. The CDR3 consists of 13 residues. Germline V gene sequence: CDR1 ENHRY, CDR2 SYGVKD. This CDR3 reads CACGSRERSEQFF.

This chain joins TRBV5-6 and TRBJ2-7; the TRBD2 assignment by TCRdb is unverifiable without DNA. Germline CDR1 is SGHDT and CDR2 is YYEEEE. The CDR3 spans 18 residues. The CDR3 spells CASSSTLRGQFNPYEQYF. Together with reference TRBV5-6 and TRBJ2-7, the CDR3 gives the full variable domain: DAGVTQSPTHLIKTRGQQVTLRCSPKSGHDTVSWYQQALGQGPQFIFQYYEEEERQRGNFPDRFSGHQFPNYSSELNVNALLLGDSALYLCASSSTLRGQFNPYEQYFGPGTRLTVT.

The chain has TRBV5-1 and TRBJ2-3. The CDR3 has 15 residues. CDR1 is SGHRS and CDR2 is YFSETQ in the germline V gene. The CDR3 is CASSSGQDLTDTQYF.

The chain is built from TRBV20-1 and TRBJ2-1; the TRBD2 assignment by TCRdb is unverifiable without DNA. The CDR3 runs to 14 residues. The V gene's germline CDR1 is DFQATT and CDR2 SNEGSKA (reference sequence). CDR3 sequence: CSARDGPSYNEQFF.

The CDR3 is CASSGQGFTGELFF. The chain combines TRBV19 with TRBJ2-2; TCRdb lists TRBD1, though no DNA is available to test this call. Germline values: CDR1 LNHDA, CDR2 SQIVND (reference sequence). This CDR3 has 14 residues.

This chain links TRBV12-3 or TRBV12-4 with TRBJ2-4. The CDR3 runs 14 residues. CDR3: CASSLQLAKNIQYF.

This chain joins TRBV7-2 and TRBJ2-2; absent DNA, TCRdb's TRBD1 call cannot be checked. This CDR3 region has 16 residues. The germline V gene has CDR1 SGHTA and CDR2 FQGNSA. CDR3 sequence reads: CASSLAGQGSTGELFF.